Below are 11 T cell receptor beta chains sequenced from a single sample in a study of molecular identifiers for immune sequencing clone quantification. TCRdb reanalysed the PCR reads using MiXCR and keeps one entry per CDR3 protein. This sample has around 86,000 distinct CDR3 sequences, with 19% found just once. Input material: naive CD8+ T cells from blood, with Jurkat cell RNA spiked in. The subset is: FACS-sorted CD8+CD4-CCR7+CD45RA+ naive T cells. The source of these receptors is a human donor in good health. Some libraries in this study had Jurkat cell RNA spiked in.

This clonotype was seen repeatedly, ten times or more. The genes are TRBV30 and TRBJ2-7; D ambiguous. Trimming cost V 0 bases and J 0 bases, with 6 bases left between them. CDR1 GTSNPN and CDR2 SVGIG come from the germline V gene (reference sequence). The length of the CDR3 is 13 residues. This CDR3 is CAWSVGSSYEQYF. The CDR3 DNA sequence: TGTGCCTGGAGTGTTGGTAGCTCCTACGAGCAGTACTTC.

This clonotype has at least ten counts. The chain carries TRBV27 and TRBJ2-7, with D possibly TRBD2 on 6 matching bases. Germline-derived CDR1 and CDR2 are MNHEY and SMNVEV (reference sequence). The CDR3 runs to 15 residues. The V and J ends lost 1 base and 2 bases respectively, with 12 bases between them. The CDR3 here is CASSLYAGPPYEQYF. CDR3 DNA: TGTGCCAGCAGTTTATACGCGGGGCCCCCCTACGAGCAGTACTTC.

This clonotype has at least ten counts. The genes are TRBV2 and TRBJ2-1; 12 bases match TRBD2. The CDR3 spans 12 residues. Germline V gene sequence: CDR1 SNHLY, CDR2 FYNNEI. CDR3 amino acids: CAELAGGNEQFF. CDR3 in DNA: TGTGCGGAACTAGCGGGGGGTAATGAGCAGTTCTTC.

This clonotype was counted at least ten times. V and J are TRBV7-9 and TRBJ2-7; 10 nucleotides match TRBD2. V shed 5 bases, J shed 4 bases, and the junction held 8 bases outside the gene matches. CDR3 length: 15 amino acids. Germline V CDR1 and CDR2: SEHNR, FQNEAQ (reference sequence). The CDR3, as DNA: TGTGCCAGCAGCGGGCTAGCGGGAGCTAGTTACGAGCAGTACTTC. It is translated as CASSGLAGASYEQYF. The complete variable domain, with remaining parts taken from reference TRBV7-9 and TRBJ2-7, reads DTGVSQNPRHKITKRGQNVTFRCDPISEHNRLYWYRQTLGQGPEFLTYFQNEAQLEKSRLLSDRFSAERPKGSFSTLEIQRTEQGDSAMYLCASSGLAGASYEQYFGPGTRLTVT.

This clonotype was seen repeatedly, ten times or more. The chain employs TRBV12-3 or TRBV12-4 and TRBJ2-7, with 7 bases identical to TRBD1. The CDR3 is 13 residues long. V gave up 6 bases and J gave up 1 base; unmatched junction bases: 3. The CDR3 spells CASRQTGSYEQYF. The CDR3 DNA sequence: TGTGCCAGCAGACAGACAGGGTCCTACGAGCAGTACTTC.

This clonotype was detected many times. This chain links TRBV5-1 with TRBJ2-3; D is unclear. Trimming took 0 bases from V and 0 from J, leaving 5 bases between them. CDR1 is SGHRS and CDR2 is YFSETQ in the germline V gene. This CDR3 has 14 residues. As DNA, the CDR3 is TGCGCCAGCAGCTTGGGTCAGAGCACAGATACGCAGTATTTT. It codes for CASSLGQSTDTQYF.

This clonotype has only a few counts. V is TRBV11-3 and J is TRBJ2-2; D possibly corresponds to TRBD1 (5 bases). The ends were cut back, 5 bases at V and 0 bases at J, with 13 bases in the middle. Germline values: CDR1 SGHNT, CDR2 YENEEA. The CDR3 extends over 16 amino acids. CDR3 sequence (DNA): TGTGCCAGCAGCCTGGGCAGGGCAGCGAACACCGGGGAGCTGTTTTTT. It is translated as CASSLGRAANTGELFF.

On this clonotype: A much larger clone sits a single nucleotide away, making a read error possible. V gene TRBV27 combines with J gene TRBJ2-3, with D perhaps assigned TRBD1 or TRBD2 (6 bases each). The CDR3 is made up of 12 amino acids. V shed 2 bases and J shed 10 bases, with 10 bases lying between them. Germline V gives CDR1 MNHEY, CDR2 SMNVEV (reference sequence). CDR3 region: CASSLRGDAQYF. The CDR3 nucleotides are TGTGCCAGCAGTTTAAGGGGGGATGCGCAGTATTTT.

Many counts were recorded for this clonotype. V gene TRBV5-1 combines with J gene TRBJ1-1; D call uncertain. The germline CDR1 and CDR2 sequences are SGHRS and YFSETQ. Trimming cost V 0 bases and J 10 bases, with 16 bases left between them. The CDR3 has 14 residues. CDR3 DNA: TGCGCCAGCAGCTTGGAGGAGGGTGCGGTTGGAGCTTTCTTT. Encoded protein: CASSLEEGAVGAFF.

This clonotype was seen more than once but under ten times. The rearrangement joins TRBV12-3 or TRBV12-4 to TRBJ1-2, with a tentative D call TRBD1 (6 bases). The CDR3 has 13 amino acids. Trimming took 6 bases from V and 5 from J, leaving 13 bases between them. The CDR3 protein is CASSFGQSYGYTF. For the CDR3, the DNA is TGTGCCAGCAGCTTCGGACAGTCGTATGGCTACACCTTC.

The sample holds many counts of this clonotype. V usage is TRBV12-3 or TRBV12-4 and J usage is TRBJ1-5, with 9 bases identical to TRBD1. V lost 6 bases to trimming and J lost 0 bases; unmatched junction nucleotides: 6. This CDR3 comprises 16 residues. The CDR3 bases are TGTGCCAGCAGGCCGGGGACAGGGAGTAGCAATCAGCCCCAGCATTTT. Its protein product is CASRPGTGSSNQPQHF.